One sample yielded the 19 T cell receptor beta chains listed below, sequenced in a study of shared clonotypes between healthy human individuals. TCRdb keeps only in-frame clones here, not all; method: immunoSEQ multiplex PCR. This table has around 510,000 clones, approximately 94% appearing once. The source material was naive CD4+ T cells sorted from blood. Subset denoted: CD45RA+ positively selected. Receptors were obtained from a woman aged 30 to 39 in good health.

The chain links TRBV28 to TRBJ1-4; D unclear. Germline V gene data show CDR1 as MDHEN and CDR2 as SYDVKM. Trimming removed 8 bases from V and 4 bases from J, with 14 bases in between. This CDR3 is built from 14 residues. The DNA for the CDR3 is TGTGCCAGCTTTACCGGGGAGAGTAATGAAAAACTGTTTTTT. This encodes CASFTGESNEKLFF.

The CDR3 region is CSVEGVGRGAYGYTF. The CDR3, as DNA: TGCAGCGTTGAAGGGGTGGGACGAGGGGCCTATGGCTACACCTTC. This chain connects TRBV29-1 to TRBJ1-2; the D gene is possibly TRBD1 (5 bases). The CDR3 covers 15 residues. The germline gives CDR1 SQVTM, CDR2 ANQGSEA. Trimming pared 1 base from V and 4 bases from J, leaving 16 bases between.

The chain has TRBV5-4 and TRBJ2-1; D is unclear. The CDR3 contains 12 residues. Germline assignment: CDR1 SGHNT and CDR2 YYREEE (reference sequence). V was trimmed by 3 bases and J by 5 bases, leaving 6 bases between them. DNA for the CDR3: TGTGCCAGCAGCTGGGCGGACAATGAGCAGTTCTTC. Protein sequence: CASSWADNEQFF.

The DNA of the CDR3 is TGTGCCAGCAGTGCAAAACAGGGCACTGAAGCTTTCTTT. It encodes CASSAKQGTEAFF. The V call is TRBV6-4, the J call TRBJ1-1; tentative D call: TRBD1 (6 bases). Trimming removed 4 bases from V and 4 bases from J, with 10 bases in between. This CDR3 has 13 residues. Germline V gene data show CDR1 as MRHNA and CDR2 as SNTAGT.

The V gene is TRBV9, the J gene TRBJ2-5; the D is unclear. The J call is uncertain, as TRBJ2-7 better fits the DNA end. The CDR3 has 17 residues. The germline V gene has CDR1 SGDLS and CDR2 YYNGEE. The CDR3 sequence is CASSVGLLTGSSYEQYF. CDR3 bases: TGTGCCAGCAGCGTAGGACTGTTGACGGGTAGCTCCTACGAGCAGTACTTC.

V gene TRBV4-2 combines with J gene TRBJ2-3; weak D call: TRBD2 (5 bases). Germline-derived CDR1 and CDR2 are LGHNA and YNFKEQ. CDR3 length equals 14 residues. Trimming took 4 bases from V and 4 from J, leaving 12 bases between them. CDR3 coding DNA: TGTGCCAGCAGCCTCTTAGGGAGTTCAGATACGCAGTATTTT. Its translation: CASSLLGSSDTQYF.

Notes on this clone: Additional DNA sequences in this sample encode the identical CDR3. The V call is TRBV28, the J call TRBJ1-2; a possible D gene is TRBD1 (5 bases). The germline V gene has CDR1 MDHEN and CDR2 SYDVKM. The CDR3 extends over 13 amino acids. V lost 3 bases, J lost 2 bases, and 7 bases lay in between. As DNA, the CDR3 is TGTGCCAGCAGTTTGGGGGGGAACTATGGCTACACCTTC. This gives the protein CASSLGGNYGYTF.

This chain links TRBV7-2 with TRBJ1-5, with D unresolved. The CDR3 is 16 amino acids. Trimming removed 2 bases at V and 4 bases at J, with 15 bases between. From germline, CDR1 is SGHTA and CDR2 FQGNSA. The CDR3 loop is CASSLRSDGGNQPQHF. The CDR3 DNA reads TGTGCCAGCAGCTTAAGGTCGGATGGAGGGAATCAGCCCCAGCATTTT.

The CDR3 is CASSPRLDRYEQYF. The DNA of the CDR3 is TGTGCCAGCTCACCACGGTTGGACAGATACGAGCAGTACTTC. V and J are TRBV18 and TRBJ2-7; possible D gene TRBD1, 6 bases. V gave up 1 base and J gave up 4 bases, with 11 bases separating them. The CDR3 consists of 14 residues. Germline loops: CDR1 KGHSH, CDR2 LQKENI. The complete variable domain, with remaining parts taken from reference TRBV18 and TRBJ2-7, reads NAGVMQNPRHLVRRRGQEARLRCSPMKGHSHVYWYRQLPEEGLKFMVYLQKENIIDESGMPKERFSAEFPKEGPSILRIQQVVRGDSAAYFCASSPRLDRYEQYFGPGTRLTVT.

The V and J genes are TRBV18 and TRBJ2-2; the match to TRBD1 covers 8 bases. The J segment lost 6 bases and the V segment lost 5 bases, leaving 14 bases of the junction unmatched. Germline assignment: CDR1 KGHSH and CDR2 LQKENI. The CDR3 totals 17 residues. The CDR3 nucleotides are TGTGCCAGCTCAACGTTATCAGGGGGCTACGTTTCCGGGGAGCTGTTTTTT. Translation: CASSTLSGGYVSGELFF.

CDR3 in DNA: TGTGCCAGCACGGCCACGACACATAACTATGGCTACACCTTC. Translation gives CASTATTHNYGYTF. This rearrangement joins TRBV9 to TRBJ1-2; D remains ambiguous. This CDR3 is built from 14 residues. Per germline, CDR1 SGDLS and CDR2 YYNGEE. Trimming stripped 6 bases from V and 1 base from J, with 13 bases between. Supplemented by reference TRBV9 and TRBJ1-2, the full variable domain reads DSGVTQTPKHLITATGQRVTLRCSPRSGDLSVYWYQQSLDQGLQFLIQYYNGEERAKGNILERFSAQQFPDLHSELNLSSLELGDSALYFCASTATTHNYGYTFGSGTRLTVV.

This chain joins TRBV7-3 and TRBJ2-3, with a tentative D call TRBD1 (5 bases). Deletions cut 0 bases from V and 2 bases from J, with 6 bases between. The V gene's germline CDR1 is SGHTA and CDR2 FQGTGA. There are 14 residues in the CDR3. The CDR3 bases are TGTGCCAGCAGCTTAACGGACAACACAGATACGCAGTATTTT. This encodes CASSLTDNTDTQYF.

The J gene is TRBJ2-1, the V gene TRBV27; maybe TRBD1 (5 bases). The length of the CDR3 is 15 residues. Germline CDR1 MNHEY, CDR2 SMNVEV (reference sequence). V was clipped by 0 bases and J by 3 bases, with 9 bases between them. The CDR3 bases are TGTGCCAGCAGTTTATCAGGGGAAGGCTACAATGAGCAGTTCTTC. This codes for CASSLSGEGYNEQFF.

The chain recombines TRBV4-1 with TRBJ1-4, with 7 bases identical to TRBD1. The CDR3 is 17 amino acids. After removal of 0 bases from V and 6 bases from J, the junction contained 10 bases not matched to a gene. Germline assignment: CDR1 MGHRA and CDR2 YSYEKL. CDR3 nucleotide sequence: TGCGCCAGCAGCCAAGATGGGGCGGCAGGGGGGCATGAAAAACTGTTTTTT. This translates into CASSQDGAAGGHEKLFF.

With respect to this clone: The junction does not match germline at one end; this may be a read error. Additional DNA sequences in this sample encode the identical CDR3. The V call is TRBV5-1, the J call TRBJ2-2; 9 nucleotides line up with TRBD2. The CDR3 totals 16 residues. CDR1 and CDR2 from the germline V gene are SGHRS and YFSETQ. The CDR3 region is CASSSPAGGGTGELFF. CDR3 DNA sequence: TGCGCCAGTAGCTCCCCAGCGGGAGGAGGAACCGGGGAGCTGTTTTTT. The full variable domain, completed using reference TRBV5-1 and TRBJ2-2, is KAGVTQTPRYLIKTRGQQVTLSCSPISGHRSVSWYQQTPGQGLQFLFEYFSETQRNKGNFPGRFSGRQFSNSRSEMNVSTLELGDSALYLCASSSPAGGGTGELFFGEGSRLTVL.

CDR3 coding DNA: TGTGCCAGCAGCTTCGGGACTAGCGGGAGTACAGATACGCAGTATTTT. Its protein product is CASSFGTSGSTDTQYF. V and J are TRBV7-9 and TRBJ2-3, with 14 nucleotides matching TRBD2. The V and J ends lost 3 bases and 3 bases, in that order; junction bases with no gene match: 2. Per germline, CDR1 SEHNR and CDR2 FQNEAQ (reference sequence). This CDR3 region has 16 residues.

This rearrangement joins TRBV11-2 to TRBJ2-2, with a tentative D call TRBD1 (6 bases). V was shortened by 5 bases and J by 5 bases, with 15 bases between the two germline ends. The germline V gene has CDR1 SGHAT and CDR2 FQNNGV. This CDR3 contains 15 residues. CDR3 nucleotides: TGTGCCAGCAGCGATTACAGGACAGTTACCGGGGAGCTGTTTTTT. It codes for CASSDYRTVTGELFF.

This chain uses TRBV28 with TRBJ1-2; tentative D call: TRBD1 (6 bases). CDR3 length: 13 amino acids. Germline-derived CDR1 and CDR2 are MDHEN and SYDVKM. V lost 7 bases and J lost 8, with 17 bases in between. This chain's CDR3 is CASNLDRLSGYTF. For the CDR3, the DNA is TGTGCCAGCAACCTAGACAGGTTAAGCGGCTACACCTTC.

This clone is a singleton in its sample. This chain links TRBV28 with TRBJ2-7; 11 bases are shared with TRBD2. The CDR3 runs to 16 residues. Germline trimming cut 5 bases from V and 5 bases from J; bases unmatched to any gene: 11. Germline V gene sequence: CDR1 MDHEN, CDR2 SYDVKM. The CDR3 DNA sequence: TGTGCCAGCAGTCCCGGGCTAGCGGGAGGAAGGCACGAGCAGTACTTC. This translates into CASSPGLAGGRHEQYF.